Presented here are 29 T cell receptor beta chains from one specimen sequenced in a study of cytomegalovirus exposure and HLA in healthy donors. The PCR had 60 Vbeta and 13 Jbeta primers. Clones were read by immunoSEQ multiplex PCR, and TCRdb kept only the in-frame ones, dropping some. The sample contains 150,000 to 200,000 clones, roughly 84% of which appear only once. Sequencing was carried out using PBMCs. The receptors were gathered from a boy between 10 and 17 years old in good health and CMV-seronegative.

The CDR3 DNA is TGTGCCAGCTCAGGGGGCAAGAGCTATGGCTACACCTTC. Its translation is CASSGGKSYGYTF. The rearrangement links TRBV28 to TRBJ1-2; TRBD1 matches 8 bases. The germline gives CDR1 MDHEN, CDR2 SYDVKM. J gave up 4 bases and V 8 bases, and 6 bases lay outside the gene matches. The CDR3 has 13 residues.

V and J are TRBV9 and TRBJ2-5; TRBD2 agrees at 9 bases. CDR1 is SGDLS and CDR2 is YYNGEE in the germline V gene. CDR3 length: 16 residues. V dropped 0 bases and J dropped 4; count of bases not matched to a gene: 7. The CDR3 nucleotides read TGTGCCAGCAGCGTAGAGATAGCGGGAGTGAGAGAGACCCAGTACTTC. Its translation: CASSVEIAGVRETQYF. Complete variable domain (other parts from reference TRBV9 and TRBJ2-5): DSGVTQTPKHLITATGQRVTLRCSPRSGDLSVYWYQQSLDQGLQFLIQYYNGEERAKGNILERFSAQQFPDLHSELNLSSLELGDSALYFCASSVEIAGVRETQYFGPGTRLLVL.

The rearrangement joins TRBV5-1 to TRBJ2-1; 10 bases line up with TRBD2. The CDR3 extends over 15 amino acids. The germline gives CDR1 SGHRS, CDR2 YFSETQ. With 5 bases clipped from V and 5 bases from J, the junction kept 7 bases outside the gene matches. The CDR3 nucleotides are TGCGCCAGCAGAACCGGGACTAGCGATAACAATGAGCAGTTCTTC. Its protein is CASRTGTSDNNEQFF.

V usage is TRBV28 and J usage is TRBJ2-1; 9 bases are shared with TRBD2. The CDR3 is 15 residues long. Unmatched junction bases numbered 12, after V lost 5 bases and J lost 10 bases. CDR1 and CDR2 from the germline V gene are MDHEN and SYDVKM. This CDR3 reads CASSRLAAGIREQFF. CDR3 nucleotides: TGTGCCAGCAGTCGACTAGCGGCCGGGATCCGAGAGCAGTTCTTC.

The chain links TRBV5-1 to TRBJ2-5; unclear D gene. The CDR3 extends over 14 amino acids. The germline gives CDR1 SGHRS, CDR2 YFSETQ. V dropped 0 bases and J dropped 1 base, with 7 bases sitting between them. The CDR3: CASSLAVAQETQYF. The DNA for the CDR3 is TGCGCCAGCAGCTTGGCCGTGGCCCAAGAGACCCAGTACTTC.

This clone was found once. This chain links TRBV28 with TRBJ2-1; TRBD2 matches at 9 bases. Trimming removed 7 bases from V and 10 bases from J; junction bases left unmatched: 11. The CDR3 extends over 14 amino acids. Germline CDR1 is MDHEN and CDR2 is SYDVKM. CDR3 DNA sequence: TGTGCCAGCAAACCAGCGGGAGGCCCTCACGAGCAGTTCTTC. This sequence encodes CASKPAGGPHEQFF.

V is TRBV19 and J is TRBJ1-5; the D gene is possibly TRBD1 (5 bases). The ends were cut back, 0 bases at V and 7 bases at J, with 10 bases in the middle. CDR3 length equals 14 residues. CDR1 is LNHDA, CDR2 SQIVND, per germline (reference sequence). CDR3 sequence (DNA): TGTGCCAGTAGTATAGACGGCAGGGTACAGCCCCAGCATTTT. Encoded protein: CASSIDGRVQPQHF.

This clone was recorded a few times. V and J are TRBV9 and TRBJ2-7; TRBD1 matches 11 bases. CDR1 and CDR2 from the germline V gene are SGDLS and YYNGEE. The trim removed 4 bases at V and 10 bases at J, leaving 10 bases unmatched. The CDR3 loop spans 14 amino acids. This chain's CDR3 is CASSTTGQGVLQYF. CDR3 sequence (DNA): TGTGCCAGCAGCACAACGGGACAGGGGGTACTACAGTACTTC.

This clone was detected only a few times. The V and J genes are TRBV4-3 and TRBJ1-1, with 8 bases aligning to TRBD1. Germline values: CDR1 LGHNA, CDR2 YSLEER. The CDR3 covers 15 residues. The V and J ends lost 0 bases and 3 bases, in that order; junction bases with no gene match: 3. The CDR3 nucleotides read TGCGCCAGCAGCCAAGACCCACAGGGGGACACTGAAGCTTTCTTT. It translates to CASSQDPQGDTEAFF.

The chain joins TRBV27 to TRBJ2-3; the match to TRBD2 covers 10 bases. The germline CDR1 and CDR2 sequences are MNHEY and SMNVEV (reference sequence). This CDR3 contains 14 residues. The V segment lost 8 bases and the J segment 0 bases; nucleotides outside the gene matches: 2. CDR3 nucleotide sequence: TGTGCCAGCCGACTAGCGGGTAGCACAGATACGCAGTATTTT. Protein sequence: CASRLAGSTDTQYF.

This chain uses TRBV15 with TRBJ2-3; D gene unclear. The CDR3 is 11 residues long. The V gene lost 2 bases and the J gene lost 6 bases, with 3 bases spanning the gap. Per the germline V gene, CDR1 is LNHNV and CDR2 is YYDKDF (reference sequence). In DNA, the CDR3 is TGTGCCACCAGCAGAACTGATACGCAGTATTTT. Its translation is CATSRTDTQYF.

The chain recombines TRBV7-6 with TRBJ2-2; a weak D match, TRBD2 (6 bases). V was clipped by 2 bases and J by 0 bases, with 13 bases between them. From germline, CDR1 is SGHVS and CDR2 FNYEAQ. The CDR3 runs 17 residues. CDR3: CASSLRRGPANTGELFF. CDR3 DNA: TGTGCCAGCAGCTTAAGGCGGGGACCCGCGAACACCGGGGAGCTGTTTTTT.

J is TRBJ1-3 and V is TRBV9; the D gene is possibly TRBD1 (6 bases). Looked up from germline, CDR1 is SGDLS and CDR2 is YYNGEE. The CDR3 has 13 residues. Trimming took off 1 base at V and 6 bases at J, with 8 bases between the two ends. CDR3 residues: CASSVTGLNTIYF. DNA for the CDR3: TGTGCCAGCAGCGTAACAGGGTTAAACACCATATATTTT.

The V gene is TRBV7-6, the J gene TRBJ1-2, with 9 bases matching TRBD1. This CDR3 is 16 amino acids long. Germline V gene data show CDR1 as SGHVS and CDR2 as FNYEAQ. V was clipped by 5 bases and J by 7 bases; unmatched bases: 14. This CDR3 reads CASSPWTGQGEGGYTF. CDR3 coding DNA: TGTGCCAGCAGCCCTTGGACGGGACAGGGTGAAGGTGGCTACACCTTC. Full variable domain (missing parts from reference TRBV7-6 and TRBJ1-2): GAGVSQSPRYKVTKRGQDVALRCDPISGHVSLYWYRQALGQGPEFLTYFNYEAQQDKSGLPNDRFSAERPEGSISTLTIQRTEQRDSAMYRCASSPWTGQGEGGYTFGSGTRLTVV.

The V gene is TRBV7-2, the J gene TRBJ2-3; 8 positions agree with TRBD2. The junction had 5 bases not matched to a gene; V was cut back by 1 base and J by 5 bases. Germline values: CDR1 SGHTA, CDR2 FQGNSA. The CDR3 totals 15 residues. CDR3: CASSLVGLGQDTQYF. The DNA for the CDR3 is TGTGCCAGCAGCTTAGTGGGACTAGGGCAAGATACGCAGTATTTT. The variable domain in full, with the rest retrieved from reference TRBV7-2 and TRBJ2-3, is GAGVSQSPSNKVTEKGKDVELRCDPISGHTALYWYRQSLGQGLEFLIYFQGNSAPDKSGLPSDRFSAERTGGSVSTLTIQRTQQEDSAVYLCASSLVGLGQDTQYFGPGTRLTVL.

The chain joins TRBV6-5 to TRBJ1-2, with 8 positions matching TRBD1. The V segment lost 2 bases and the J segment 4 bases; nucleotides outside the gene matches: 3. The CDR3 runs 14 residues. Germline V gives CDR1 MNHEY, CDR2 SVGAGI. The DNA for the CDR3 is TGTGCCAGCAGTTACACACAGGGGGGCTATGGCTACACCTTC. This translates into CASSYTQGGYGYTF.

V usage is TRBV2 and J usage is TRBJ1-5; D is possibly TRBD1 (5 bases). The germline CDR1 and CDR2 sequences are SNHLY and FYNNEI. This CDR3 is built from 15 residues. V lost 2 bases, J lost 5 bases, and 13 bases lay in between. The CDR3 DNA reads TGTGCCAGCAGTGAATATGTTTGGGGGGATCAGCCCCAGCATTTT. Protein sequence: CASSEYVWGDQPQHF.

The table lists this clone with a few counts. The chain has TRBV9 and TRBJ1-5; TRBD1 might be the D (5 bases). The CDR3 runs to 15 residues. Germline CDR1 is SGDLS and CDR2 is YYNGEE. V lost 3 bases and J lost 3, with 13 bases in between. CDR3 bases: TGTGCCAGCAGCGCCGGGGGGGGTGACAATCAGCCCCAGCATTTT. Translating gives CASSAGGGDNQPQHF.

V is TRBV30 and J is TRBJ2-2, with 8 bases fitting TRBD1. Germline V gives CDR1 GTSNPN, CDR2 SVGIG (reference sequence). CDR3 length: 15 residues. Losses at the gene ends were 3 bases for V and 1 base for J; bases not matched to a gene: 4. CDR3 amino acids: CAWRRGTGNTGELFF. The CDR3 nucleotides are TGTGCCTGGAGACGGGGGACAGGGAACACCGGGGAGCTGTTTTTT.

This clone has only one observation. This chain joins TRBV7-2 and TRBJ2-7; no reliable D call. V lost 1 base and J 0 bases, leaving 7 bases between the germline ends. The CDR3 loop spans 14 amino acids. Germline lookup yields CDR1 SGHTA and CDR2 FQGNSA. The CDR3 is CASSLDYFSYEQYF. The DNA of the CDR3 is TGTGCCAGCAGCTTAGATTATTTCTCCTACGAGCAGTACTTC. Together with reference TRBV7-2 and TRBJ2-7, the CDR3 gives the full variable domain: GAGVSQSPSNKVTEKGKDVELRCDPISGHTALYWYRQSLGQGLEFLIYFQGNSAPDKSGLPSDRFSAERTGGSVSTLTIQRTQQEDSAVYLCASSLDYFSYEQYFGPGTRLTVT.

The chain combines TRBV27 with TRBJ2-7, with TRBD1 as a possible D gene (6 bases). The CDR3 sequence is 12 residues long. Germline V lookup: CDR1 MNHEY, CDR2 SMNVEV (reference sequence). Trimming pared 6 bases from V and 1 base from J, leaving 7 bases between. The CDR3, as DNA: TGTGCCAGCAGCACAGGGTCCTACGAGCAGTACTTC. Translation gives CASSTGSYEQYF.

Here the CDR3 reads CASTLQGTSYEQYF. CDR3 DNA: TGTGCCAGCACCCTACAGGGAACCTCCTACGAGCAGTACTTC. This chain connects TRBV28 to TRBJ2-7; D might be TRBD1 (6 bases). Germline CDR1 MDHEN, CDR2 SYDVKM. Between the trimmed V and J ends, which lost 7 bases and 0 bases, there was a span of 13 bases. The CDR3 has 14 residues.

The V call is TRBV5-6, the J call TRBJ1-1; D is undetermined. The V end was cut by 3 bases, the J end by 1 base, with 7 bases between. The germline V gene encodes CDR1 SGHDT and CDR2 YYEEEE. The CDR3 covers 13 residues. The CDR3 DNA sequence: TGTGCCAGCAGCTCCAGCGGGAACACTGAAGCTTTCTTT. Translated, it gives CASSSSGNTEAFF.

This clone was observed a handful of times. This sequence joins TRBV6-1 and TRBJ1-2; 8 bases are a match to TRBD1. Trimming removed 0 bases from V and 6 bases from J; junction bases left unmatched: 9. This CDR3 comprises 16 residues. Germline V gene lookup returns CDR1 MNHNS and CDR2 SASEGT. The CDR3 coding sequence is TGTGCCAGCAGTGAAGCTCCGGACAGGGTGTCGAATGGCTACACCTTC. The encoded protein is CASSEAPDRVSNGYTF.

This rearrangement joins TRBV2 to TRBJ2-5; D is undetermined. The germline gives CDR1 SNHLY, CDR2 FYNNEI. The CDR3 runs 12 residues. V lost 8 bases to trimming and J lost 5 bases, with 12 bases between them. The CDR3 reads CASALRSETQYF. In DNA form, the CDR3 reads TGTGCCAGCGCCCTGCGGTCGGAGACCCAGTACTTC.

The J gene is TRBJ1-5, the V gene TRBV27, with D hard to call. Germline V gives CDR1 MNHEY, CDR2 SMNVEV (reference sequence). V lost 2 bases to trimming and J lost 5 bases, with 19 bases between them. This CDR3 comprises 17 residues. As DNA, the CDR3 is TGTGCCAGCAGTTTAAACCAGGTAGCGTTAAAATATCAGCCCCAGCATTTT. Translated, it gives CASSLNQVALKYQPQHF.

The genes are TRBV7-6 and TRBJ1-1; D not certain. Germline V gene lookup returns CDR1 SGHVS and CDR2 FNYEAQ. V was shortened by 2 bases and J by 7 bases, with 11 bases between the two germline ends. The CDR3 covers 13 residues. The CDR3 reads CASSLLTSGEAFF. CDR3 coding DNA: TGTGCCAGCAGCTTATTGACAAGCGGTGAAGCTTTCTTT.

The chain joins TRBV2 to TRBJ2-1; the match to TRBD1 covers 8 bases. Unmatched junction bases numbered 6, after V lost 8 bases and J lost 3 bases. The CDR3 runs 14 residues. Germline V gene data show CDR1 as SNHLY and CDR2 as FYNNEI. CDR3 nucleotides: TGTGCCAGCCTGGGGGACAGGCTCTACAATGAGCAGTTCTTC. Amino acid sequence: CASLGDRLYNEQFF.

This chain links TRBV30 with TRBJ1-5, with a tentative D call TRBD1 (5 bases). This CDR3 is built from 15 residues. V was pared by 3 bases and J by 7 bases, with 19 bases between. Per the germline V gene, CDR1 is GTSNPN and CDR2 is SVGIG (reference sequence). The CDR3 is CAWSPGPGILQPQHF. CDR3 nucleotide sequence: TGTGCCTGGAGCCCCGGGCCAGGGATACTCCAGCCCCAGCATTTT.